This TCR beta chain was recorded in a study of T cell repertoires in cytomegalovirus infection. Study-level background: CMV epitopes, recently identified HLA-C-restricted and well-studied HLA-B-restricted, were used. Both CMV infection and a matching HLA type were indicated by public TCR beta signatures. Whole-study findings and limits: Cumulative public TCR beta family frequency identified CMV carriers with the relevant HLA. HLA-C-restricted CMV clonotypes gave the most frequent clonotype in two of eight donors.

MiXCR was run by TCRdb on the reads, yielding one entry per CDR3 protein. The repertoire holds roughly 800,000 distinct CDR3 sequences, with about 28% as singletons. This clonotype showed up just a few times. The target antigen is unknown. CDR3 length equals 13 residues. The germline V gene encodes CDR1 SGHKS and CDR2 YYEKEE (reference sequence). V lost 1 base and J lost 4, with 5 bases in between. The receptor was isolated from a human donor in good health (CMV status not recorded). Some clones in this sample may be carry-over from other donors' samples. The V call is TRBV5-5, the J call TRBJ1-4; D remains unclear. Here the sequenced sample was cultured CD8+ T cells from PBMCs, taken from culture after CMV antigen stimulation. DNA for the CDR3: TGTGCCAGCAGCTTGCAGTATAATGAAAAACTGTTTTTT. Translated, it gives CASSLQYNEKLFF.